A selection of T cell receptor beta chains follows, all from one sample in a study of T cell repertoires in cytomegalovirus infection. The antigens of these receptors remain unknown. MiXCR, run by TCRdb on the reads, gives a single entry per CDR3 protein. The data hold some 100,000 distinct CDR3 sequences, with around 30% observed a single time. The sequences come from CD8+ T cells from cultured PBMCs, collected from culture after CMV antigen stimulation. The receptors shown here come from a human donor in good health (CMV status not recorded). Some clones in this sample may be carry-over from other donors' samples. Both conserved end residues are trimmed from each CDR3.

J | V | CDR3
TRBJ1-1 | TRBV7-4 | ASSVGQGLIEAF
TRBJ2-2 | TRBV27 | ASSSRDRITGELF
TRBJ1-1 | TRBV7-9 | ASSSPTVSRNTEAF
TRBJ1-2 | TRBV6-5 | ASRPRTGNYGYT
TRBJ1-5 | TRBV19 | ASSTRQGEYSNQPQH
TRBJ1-2 | TRBV7-3 | ASSPPTANYGTT
TRBJ2-2 | TRBV9 | ASSTTGANTGELF
TRBJ2-7 | TRBV19 | ASSFASGTYEQY
TRBJ2-7 | TRBV5-6 | ASSLNSGSNTPYEQY
TRBJ2-3 | TRBV5-6 | ASSLGSYTDTQY
TRBJ1-3 | TRBV7-8 | ASSSSSSGNTIY
TRBJ2-1 | TRBV6-1 | ASSTLAGGNEQF
TRBJ1-2 | TRBV5-4 | ASSAPGFKYGYT
TRBJ1-2 | TRBV6-6 | ASSYRTVANYGYT
TRBJ2-7 | TRBV5-4 | ASSTRDSSYEQY
TRBJ2-7 | TRBV28 | ASTGWGSYEQY
TRBJ1-1 | TRBV10-3 | AISESTGPPEAF
TRBJ2-7 | TRBV7-6 | ASSLVPEGEQY
TRBJ1-2 | TRBV7-2 | ASSLGPNYGYT
TRBJ2-4 | TRBV27 | ASSLGGWDIQY
TRBJ2-3 | TRBV7-6 | ASSARLAGGLTDTQY
TRBJ1-2 | TRBV9 | ASSVAGYGYT
TRBJ1-5 | TRBV19 | ASNDRGRGQPQH
TRBJ2-3 | TRBV7-3 | ASSSLDRSTDTQY
TRBJ2-7 | TRBV18 | ASSPDRESSYEQY
TRBJ1-2 | TRBV6-5 | ASSYGTGANYGYT
TRBJ1-1 | TRBV19 | ASSPEDSRATEAF
TRBJ1-2 | TRBV19 | ASSIVRPAVTNYGYT
TRBJ1-1 | TRBV2 | ASSEMDRIEAF
TRBJ1-1 | TRBV20-1 | SAGKGVRQGGEAF
TRBJ2-1 | TRBV5-4 | ASSLDRGSYNEQF
TRBJ2-1 | TRBV4-2 | ASSQAGDEQF
TRBJ2-7 | TRBV5-1 | ASSLWGIDSYEQY
TRBJ2-3 | TRBV4-1 | ASSQEGQATDTQY
TRBJ2-3 | TRBV6-5 | ASSPYLGGGTDTQY
TRBJ1-2 | TRBV28 | ASSPGTGYSYGYT
TRBJ1-2 | TRBV7-9 | ASSHSQGPDGYT
TRBJ1-5 | TRBV27 | ASSFGGFQPQH
TRBJ1-2 | TRBV6-5 | ASSYSRRGIDYGYT
TRBJ2-3 | TRBV25-1 | ASSEYGDTQY
TRBJ2-3 | TRBV27 | ASSLYQRGGPHTQY
TRBJ1-2 | TRBV7-9 | ASSSGFNFYGYT
TRBJ2-1 | TRBV20-1 | SAPSRSSYNEQF
TRBJ1-1 | TRBV7-9 | ASSSSEQGAFIEAF
TRBJ2-2 | TRBV7-6 | ASSHGLAGENTGELF
TRBJ1-6 | TRBV27 | ASSFRGPSPLH
TRBJ1-5 | TRBV18 | ASSRSFNQPQH
TRBJ1-5 | TRBV7-2 | ASSTHRGQGPQH
TRBJ2-2 | TRBV7-9 | ASSSGGAGELF
TRBJ2-1 | TRBV12-3/TRBV12-4 | ASSFPSRGGPYNEQF
TRBJ2-3 | TRBV11-2 | ASSLTGLGDTQY
TRBJ1-2 | TRBV7-2 | ASSSIQWDLNYGYT
TRBJ1-5 | TRBV19 | ASSIGTFNQPQH
TRBJ2-7 | TRBV3-1 | ASSLSVAGPNEQY
TRBJ2-1 | TRBV20-1 | SAPGLFHTNEQF
TRBJ2-5 | TRBV7-6 | ASSSRDPTETQY
TRBJ2-7 | TRBV2 | ASSEAPAEQY
TRBJ2-1 | TRBV20-1 | SARDSGTSVNYNEQF
TRBJ2-7 | TRBV2 | ASSEQGDGYEQY
TRBJ2-7 | TRBV27 | ASSLGRGGAYEQY